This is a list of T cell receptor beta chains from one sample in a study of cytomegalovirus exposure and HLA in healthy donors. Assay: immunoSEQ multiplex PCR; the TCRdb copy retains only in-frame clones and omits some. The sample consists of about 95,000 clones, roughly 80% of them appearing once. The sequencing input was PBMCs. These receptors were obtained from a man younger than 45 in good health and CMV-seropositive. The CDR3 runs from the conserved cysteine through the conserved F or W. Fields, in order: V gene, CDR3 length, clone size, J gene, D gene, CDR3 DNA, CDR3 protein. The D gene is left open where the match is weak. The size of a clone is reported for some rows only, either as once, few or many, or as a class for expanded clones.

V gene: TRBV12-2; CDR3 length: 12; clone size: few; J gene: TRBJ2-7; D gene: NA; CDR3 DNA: TGTGCAAGTCGCGGGGACAGGCGCCAGGGGTACTTC; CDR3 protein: CASRGDRRQGYF
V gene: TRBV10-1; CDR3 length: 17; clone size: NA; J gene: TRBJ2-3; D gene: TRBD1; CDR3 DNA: TGCGCCAGCAGTGAGTGGGGACAGGGGCCCAGCACAGATACGCAGTATTTT; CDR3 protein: CASSEWGQGPSTDTQYF
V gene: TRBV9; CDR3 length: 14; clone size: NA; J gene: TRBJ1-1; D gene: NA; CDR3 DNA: TGTGCCAGCAGTGGCCTTACAGGTGGAACTGAAGCTTTCTTT; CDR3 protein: CASSGLTGGTEAFF
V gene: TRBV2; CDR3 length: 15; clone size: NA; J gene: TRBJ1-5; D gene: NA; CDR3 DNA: TGTGCCAGCAGCCTTAAGGGGGATGGCAATCAGCCCCAGCATTTT; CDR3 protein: CASSLKGDGNQPQHF
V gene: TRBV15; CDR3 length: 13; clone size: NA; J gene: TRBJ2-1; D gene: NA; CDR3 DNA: TGTGCCACCAGCGGTACACAGGGCTACGAGCAGTTCTTC; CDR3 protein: CATSGTQGYEQFF
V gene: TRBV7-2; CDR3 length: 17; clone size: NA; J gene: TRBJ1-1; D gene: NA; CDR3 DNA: TGTGCCAGCAGCTTATTTCCCTCGAGTATATCGAACACTGAAGCTTTCTTT; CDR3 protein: CASSLFPSSISNTEAFF
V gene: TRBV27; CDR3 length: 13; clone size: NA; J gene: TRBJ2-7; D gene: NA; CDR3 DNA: TGTGCCAGCAGTTTCGATCCGGGGTACGAGCAGTACTTC; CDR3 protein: CASSFDPGYEQYF
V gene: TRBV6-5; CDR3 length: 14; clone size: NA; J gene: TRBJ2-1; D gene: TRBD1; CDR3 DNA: TGTGCCAGCAGTTCGGACAGGGGCGAGCATGAGCAGTTCTTC; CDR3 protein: CASSSDRGEHEQFF
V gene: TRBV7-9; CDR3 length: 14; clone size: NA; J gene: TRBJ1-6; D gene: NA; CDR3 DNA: TGTGCCAGCAGCTTAGTTTCGGGGGACTCACCCCTCCACTTT; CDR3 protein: CASSLVSGDSPLHF
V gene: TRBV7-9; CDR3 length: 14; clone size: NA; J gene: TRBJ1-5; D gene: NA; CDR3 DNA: TGTGCCAGCAGCTTAGGGCAGAATAATCAGCCCCAGCATTTT; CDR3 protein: CASSLGQNNQPQHF
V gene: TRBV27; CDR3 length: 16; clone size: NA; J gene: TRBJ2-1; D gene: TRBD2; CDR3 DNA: TGTGCCAGCAGTTTATCTCGGGCTAGCGGGAGTATCGAGCAGTTCTTC; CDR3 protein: CASSLSRASGSIEQFF
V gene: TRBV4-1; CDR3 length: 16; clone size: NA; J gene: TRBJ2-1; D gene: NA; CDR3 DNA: TGCGCCAGCAGCCAAGATCTCCGGGACTTCAAAATTGAGCAGTTCTTC; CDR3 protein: CASSQDLRDFKIEQFF
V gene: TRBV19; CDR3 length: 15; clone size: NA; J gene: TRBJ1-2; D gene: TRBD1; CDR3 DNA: TGTGCCAGTAGTGCCGGGACAGGGGGTCACTATGGCTACACCTTC; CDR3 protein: CASSAGTGGHYGYTF
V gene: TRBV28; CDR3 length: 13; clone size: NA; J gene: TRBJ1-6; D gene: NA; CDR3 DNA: TGTGCCAGTTACAGGGAATATAATTCACCCCTCCACTTT; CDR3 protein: CASYREYNSPLHF
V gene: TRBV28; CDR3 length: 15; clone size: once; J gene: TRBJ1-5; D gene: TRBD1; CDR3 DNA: TGTGCCAGCAGCCCCCCGACAGGGCGCAATCAGCCCCAGCATTTT; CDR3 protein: CASSPPTGRNQPQHF
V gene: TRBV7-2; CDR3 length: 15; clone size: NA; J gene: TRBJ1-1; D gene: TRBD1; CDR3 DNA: TGTGCCAGCAGCTCGGGACAGGGGACGGGCACTGAAGCTTTCTTT; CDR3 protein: CASSSGQGTGTEAFF
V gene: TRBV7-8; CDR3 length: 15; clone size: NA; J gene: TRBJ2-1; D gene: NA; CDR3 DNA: TGTGCCAGCAGTTTAAAATTGGGACTCAACAATGAGCAGTTCTTC; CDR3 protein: CASSLKLGLNNEQFF
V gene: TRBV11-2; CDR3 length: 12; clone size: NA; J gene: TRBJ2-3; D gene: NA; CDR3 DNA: TGTGCCAGCAGCGTGCGAGGAGATACGCAGTATTTT; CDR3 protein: CASSVRGDTQYF
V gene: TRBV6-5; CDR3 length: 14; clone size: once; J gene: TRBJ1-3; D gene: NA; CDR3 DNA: TGTGCCAGCAGTCAACTGAACTCTGGAAACACCATATATTTT; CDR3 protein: CASSQLNSGNTIYF
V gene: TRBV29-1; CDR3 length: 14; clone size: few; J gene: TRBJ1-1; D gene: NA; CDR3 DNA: TGCAGCGCAATTATGGCAGTTCGGGGCACTGAAGCTTTCTTT; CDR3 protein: CSAIMAVRGTEAFF
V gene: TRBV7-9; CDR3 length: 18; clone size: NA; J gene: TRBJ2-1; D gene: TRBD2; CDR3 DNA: TGTGCCAGCAGCTTAACCTCCGGGACTAGCGGGACCCACAATGAGCAGTTCTTC; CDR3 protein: CASSLTSGTSGTHNEQFF
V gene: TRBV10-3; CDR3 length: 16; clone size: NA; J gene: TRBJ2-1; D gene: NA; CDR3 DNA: TGTGCCATCAGTGAGTCGGGACTTAGCTCCTACAATGAGCAGTTCTTC; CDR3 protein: CAISESGLSSYNEQFF
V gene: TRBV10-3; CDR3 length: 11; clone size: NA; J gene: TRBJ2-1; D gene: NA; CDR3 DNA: TGTGCCATCAGTGACGACAATGAGCAGTTCTTC; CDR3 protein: CAISDDNEQFF
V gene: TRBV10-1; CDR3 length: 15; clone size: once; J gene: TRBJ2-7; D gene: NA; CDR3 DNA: TGCGCCAGCAGTGAGTCCACAGGGATAAGCGACGAGCAGTACTTC; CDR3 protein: CASSESTGISDEQYF
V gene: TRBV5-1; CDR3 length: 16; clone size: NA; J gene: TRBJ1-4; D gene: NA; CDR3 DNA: TGCGCCAGCAGCTTGGAAGGCGGGGCCGGGAGTGAAAAACTGTTTTTT; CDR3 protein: CASSLEGGAGSEKLFF
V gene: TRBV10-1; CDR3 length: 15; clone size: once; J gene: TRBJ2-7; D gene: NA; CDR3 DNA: TGCGCCAGCAGTGATTATGGCGGGAAGGTTGGAGAGCAGTACTTC; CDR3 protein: CASSDYGGKVGEQYF
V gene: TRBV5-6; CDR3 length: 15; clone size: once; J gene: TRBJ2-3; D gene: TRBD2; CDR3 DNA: TGTGCCAGCAGCCAGGGACTATCTAGCACAGATACGCAGTATTTT; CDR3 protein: CASSQGLSSTDTQYF
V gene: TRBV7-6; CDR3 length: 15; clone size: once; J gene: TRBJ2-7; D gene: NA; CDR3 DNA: TGTGCCAGCAGCTTAGAGGCCAGGGCGCCCGGCGAGCAGTACTTC; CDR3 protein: CASSLEARAPGEQYF
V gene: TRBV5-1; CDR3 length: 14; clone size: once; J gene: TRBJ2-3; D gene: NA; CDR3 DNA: TGCGCCAGCACCCAGTTTGGACACCCAGATACGCAGTATTTT; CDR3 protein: CASTQFGHPDTQYF
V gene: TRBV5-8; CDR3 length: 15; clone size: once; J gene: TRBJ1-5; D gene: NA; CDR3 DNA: TGTGCCAGCACCCGGCCTCAGGATAGCAATCAGCCCCAGCATTTT; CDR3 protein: CASTRPQDSNQPQHF
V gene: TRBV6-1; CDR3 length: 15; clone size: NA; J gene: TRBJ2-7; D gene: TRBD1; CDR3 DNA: TGTGCCAGCAGTGCCCGGACAGGGATCAGCTACGAGCAGTACTTC; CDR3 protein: CASSARTGISYEQYF
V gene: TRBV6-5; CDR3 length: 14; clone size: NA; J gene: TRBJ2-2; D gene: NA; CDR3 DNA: TGTGCCAGCCGGCGGGGCAGTTTCACCGGGGAGCTGTTTTTT; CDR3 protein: CASRRGSFTGELFF
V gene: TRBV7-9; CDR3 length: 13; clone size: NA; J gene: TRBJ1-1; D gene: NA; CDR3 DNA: TGTTCCAGCAGCTTAGATACAGGCACTGAAGCTTTCTTT; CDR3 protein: CSSSLDTGTEAFF
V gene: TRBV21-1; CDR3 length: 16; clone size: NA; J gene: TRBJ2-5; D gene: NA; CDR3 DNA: TGTGCCAGCAGCAAAGGGGGGGGGCTAGGGCAAGAGACCCAGTACTTC; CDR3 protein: CASSKGGGLGQETQYF
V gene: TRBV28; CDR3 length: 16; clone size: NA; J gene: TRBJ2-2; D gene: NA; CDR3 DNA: TGTGCCAGCAGTCCCGGACAGCCGATGAACACCGGGGAGCTGTTTTTT; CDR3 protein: CASSPGQPMNTGELFF
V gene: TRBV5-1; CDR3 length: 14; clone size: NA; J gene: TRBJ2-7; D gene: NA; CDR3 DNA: TGCGCCAGCAGCTCAGGGGTAGCGGGCTACGAGCAGTACTTC; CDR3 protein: CASSSGVAGYEQYF
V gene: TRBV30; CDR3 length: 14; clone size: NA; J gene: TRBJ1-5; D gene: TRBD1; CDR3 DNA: TGTGCCTGGACAAGGGGACAGAACAATCAGCCCCAGCATTTT; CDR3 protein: CAWTRGQNNQPQHF
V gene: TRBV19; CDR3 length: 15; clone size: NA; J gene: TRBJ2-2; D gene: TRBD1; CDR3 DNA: TGTGCCAGTAGTAAACAGGGGCGGAACACCGGGGAGCTGTTTTTT; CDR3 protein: CASSKQGRNTGELFF
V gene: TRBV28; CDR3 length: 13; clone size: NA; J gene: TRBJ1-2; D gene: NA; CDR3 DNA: TGTGCCAGCAGTTCAGGGCAGGGGCCCGGCTACACCTTC; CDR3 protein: CASSSGQGPGYTF
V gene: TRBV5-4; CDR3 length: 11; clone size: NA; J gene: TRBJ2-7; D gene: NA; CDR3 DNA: TGTGCCAGCAGCGTAGCGGTGGAGCAGTACTTC; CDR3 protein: CASSVAVEQYF
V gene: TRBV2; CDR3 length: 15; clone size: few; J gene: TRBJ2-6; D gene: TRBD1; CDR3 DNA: TGTGCCAGCCGACAGGGTGGTTCTGGGGCCAACGTCCTGACTTTC; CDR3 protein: CASRQGGSGANVLTF
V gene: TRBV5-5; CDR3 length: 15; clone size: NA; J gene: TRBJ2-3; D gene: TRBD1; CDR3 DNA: TGTGCCAGCAGCACCGGGACAGGTAGCACAGATACGCAGTATTTT; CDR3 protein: CASSTGTGSTDTQYF
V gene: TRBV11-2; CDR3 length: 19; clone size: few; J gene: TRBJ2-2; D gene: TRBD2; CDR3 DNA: TGTGCCAGCAGCTTAGATTGGGGAATCAGGGCCGGGGGGACCGGGGAGCTGTTTTTT; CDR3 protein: CASSLDWGIRAGGTGELFF
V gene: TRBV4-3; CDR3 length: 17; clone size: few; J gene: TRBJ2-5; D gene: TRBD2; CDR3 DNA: TGCGCCAGCAGCCAGGGGGTAGCGGGAGCGAACCAAGAGACCCAGTACTTC; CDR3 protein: CASSQGVAGANQETQYF
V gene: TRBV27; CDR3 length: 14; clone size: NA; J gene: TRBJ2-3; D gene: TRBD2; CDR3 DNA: TGTGCCAGCAGTTTGGTAGCGGGAGGGGATACGCAGTATTTT; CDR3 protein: CASSLVAGGDTQYF
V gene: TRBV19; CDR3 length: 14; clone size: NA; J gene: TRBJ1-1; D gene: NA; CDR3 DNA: TGTGCCAGTAGTACACAGCTTTCCAACACTGAAGCTTTCTTT; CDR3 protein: CASSTQLSNTEAFF
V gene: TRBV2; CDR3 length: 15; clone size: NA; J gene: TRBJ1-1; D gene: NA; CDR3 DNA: TGTGCCAGCAGGGACCCAACAGGGAGCGGGGCTGAAGCTTTCTTT; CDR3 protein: CASRDPTGSGAEAFF
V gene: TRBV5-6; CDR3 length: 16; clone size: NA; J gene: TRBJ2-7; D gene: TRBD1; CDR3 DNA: TGTGCCAGCAGCCAACCTTCCGGGACAGGGTGGTACGAGCAGTACTTC; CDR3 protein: CASSQPSGTGWYEQYF
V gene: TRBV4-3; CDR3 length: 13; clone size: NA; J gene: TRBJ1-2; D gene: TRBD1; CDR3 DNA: TGCGCCAGCAGCCAGGGACAGGGCTATGGCTACACCTTC; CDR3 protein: CASSQGQGYGYTF
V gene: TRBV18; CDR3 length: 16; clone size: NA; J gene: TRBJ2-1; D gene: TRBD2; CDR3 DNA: TGTGCCAGCTCACCCGGACTAGCGGAGATCTACAATGAGCAGTTCTTC; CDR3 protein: CASSPGLAEIYNEQFF
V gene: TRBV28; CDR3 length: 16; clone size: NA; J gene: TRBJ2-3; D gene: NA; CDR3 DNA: TGTGCCAGCAGTTTACTCCCATCGGGTTGGACAGATACGCAGTATTTT; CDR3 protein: CASSLLPSGWTDTQYF
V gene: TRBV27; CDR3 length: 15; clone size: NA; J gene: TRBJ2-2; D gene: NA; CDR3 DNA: TGTGCCAGCAGTTTACGGGGGAGCCCCACCGGGGAGCTGTTTTTT; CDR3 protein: CASSLRGSPTGELFF
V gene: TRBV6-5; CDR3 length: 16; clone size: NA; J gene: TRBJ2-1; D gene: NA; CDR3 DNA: TGTGCCAGCAGTTACTCCGGTAGTTCGGTTGGCAATGAGCAGTTCTTC; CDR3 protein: CASSYSGSSVGNEQFF
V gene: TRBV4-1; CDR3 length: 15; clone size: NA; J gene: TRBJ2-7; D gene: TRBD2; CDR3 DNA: TGCGCCAGCAGCCAAGAGGAACTGCCGCGGGGGGGGCAGTACTTC; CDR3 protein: CASSQEELPRGGQYF
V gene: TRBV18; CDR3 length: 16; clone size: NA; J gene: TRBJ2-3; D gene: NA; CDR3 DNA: TGTGCCAGCTCACCAGTTTCAGTCCCACGCACAGATACGCAGTATTTT; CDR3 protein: CASSPVSVPRTDTQYF